A selection of T cell receptor beta chains follows, all from one sample in a study of T cell responses to AZD1222 COVID-19 vaccine. Only in-frame clones appear in the TCRdb table, and some are missing; sequencing was by immunoSEQ multiplex PCR. The sample records 90,000 to 120,000 clones, about 93% being singletons. Specimen: peripheral blood, collected 28 days after the second AZD1222 dose. The receptors shown here come from an adult who received the AZD1222 COVID-19 vaccine. The CDR3 runs from the conserved cysteine through the conserved F or W. The order of the fields is CDR3 length, J gene, clone size, V gene, CDR3 protein. Clone size is shown for a subset of rows, as once, few, many or a class of expanded clone.

len: 19
j_gene: TRBJ1-6
abundance: NA
v_gene: TRBV6-2/TRBV6-3
CDR3aa: CASSSGGILAGKMDSPLHF

len: 13
j_gene: TRBJ1-5
abundance: NA
v_gene: TRBV19
CDR3aa: CASSRGAAQPQHF

len: 15
j_gene: TRBJ1-2
abundance: NA
v_gene: TRBV24-1
CDR3aa: CATSDPGEGYNGYTF

len: 16
j_gene: TRBJ2-3
abundance: NA
v_gene: TRBV25-1
CDR3aa: CASSGVAGELTDTQYF

len: 13
j_gene: TRBJ1-1
abundance: NA
v_gene: TRBV5-1
CDR3aa: CASSFQGNTEAFF

len: 15
j_gene: TRBJ1-4
abundance: NA
v_gene: TRBV28
CDR3aa: CASIPGGGTNEKLFF

len: 15
j_gene: TRBJ2-3
abundance: NA
v_gene: TRBV4-2
CDR3aa: CASSQDQVGEDTQYF

len: 14
j_gene: TRBJ1-5
abundance: NA
v_gene: TRBV7-2
CDR3aa: CASSLAGANQPQHF

len: 13
j_gene: TRBJ1-5
abundance: once
v_gene: TRBV30
CDR3aa: CACARGSNQPQHF

len: 14
j_gene: TRBJ2-3
abundance: NA
v_gene: TRBV5-8
CDR3aa: CASSRGQSTDTQYF

len: 12
j_gene: TRBJ1-1
abundance: NA
v_gene: TRBV29-1
CDR3aa: CSGGQGGTEAFF

len: 14
j_gene: TRBJ2-7
abundance: once
v_gene: TRBV9
CDR3aa: CASSVVWDSYEQYF

len: 13
j_gene: TRBJ2-1
abundance: NA
v_gene: TRBV19
CDR3aa: CASSLDSYNEQFF

len: 16
j_gene: TRBJ2-7
abundance: NA
v_gene: TRBV4-1
CDR3aa: CASSREGGGRSYEQYF

len: 13
j_gene: TRBJ1-2
abundance: NA
v_gene: TRBV29-1
CDR3aa: CSVATATNYGYTF